The 2 T cell receptor beta chains below come from one sample, sequenced in a study of a mutant IDH1 vaccine in newly diagnosed glioma. Sequencing was performed with immunoSEQ multiplex PCR; in TCRdb, only in-frame clones are kept and a portion is missing. Of around 100,000 clones listed, roughly 80% were seen once; the top ten hold around 5%. Time point specified: baseline, week 1 (first vaccination visit). Treatment specified: pre-vaccination baseline after standard-of-care therapy. The material was PBMCs, obtained from a glioma patient treated with radiotherapy, temozolomide or both. The receptors were gathered from a man aged 40-50 years with glioma. Some clones in this sample may be carry-over from other donors' samples.

The gene calls are TRBV30 and TRBJ2-4; D tentatively reads TRBD1 or TRBD2 (5 bases each). CDR3 length: 14 residues. Germline V CDR1 and CDR2: GTSNPN, SVGIG (reference sequence). V lost 1 base and J 1 base, leaving 8 bases between the germline ends. CDR3 region: CAWSGGYAKNIQYF. CDR3 DNA sequence: TGTGCCTGGAGTGGGGGGTATGCCAAAAACATTCAGTACTTC.

The chain has TRBV19 and TRBJ1-1; D gene uncertain. Trimming took 1 base from V and 0 from J, leaving 6 bases between them. CDR1 LNHDA and CDR2 SQIVND come from the germline V gene (reference sequence). The length of the CDR3 is 14 residues. The CDR3 DNA is TGTGCCAGTAGTATAGGCAGATTGAACACTGAAGCTTTCTTT. Its protein is CASSIGRLNTEAFF.